This TCR beta chain emerged from a study of T cell responses to AZD1222 COVID-19 vaccine. Looking at the study overall: Recipients boosted at about 4 weeks or about 12 weeks are pooled. Study conclusions and caveats: Increased Spike-specific TCR breadth and depth were observed after two AZD1222 doses.

The protocol was immunoSEQ multiplex PCR, while the TCRdb copy is restricted to in-frame clones and leaves out a portion. The table records approximately 180,000 clones, around nine tenths of them present only once. Comment on this clone: Its antigen remains unidentified.

The TCR sequence derives from an adult in good health. Sequencing used peripheral blood, obtained on day 0 of AZD1222 vaccination.

The CDR3 here is CASSLQGENIQYF. The CDR3 DNA reads TGTGCCAGCAGCTTACAGGGGGAAAACATTCAGTACTTC. The chain links TRBV7-9 to TRBJ2-4; 7 positions agree with TRBD1. The germline gives CDR1 SEHNR, CDR2 FQNEAQ (reference sequence). Unmatched junction bases numbered 0, after V lost 2 bases and J lost 5 bases. The CDR3 length is 13 residues.